The entry below describes one T cell receptor (beta chain). The clone's antigen remains unknown. Base qualities are not recorded, but no much larger clone differs from it by a single base. This sample was taken from a study of T cell responses to AZD1222 COVID-19 vaccine (dated by TCRdb to the early 2020s). General notes on the study: A total of 230 to 250 trial participants underwent TCR sequencing, of whom around 200 received two doses of AZD1222 and about 26 received two doses of the MenACWY control vaccine. Trial participants were enrolled into age subgroups of 18-55, 56-69 and 70-plus years, which contained around 150, 28 and 57 TCR-sequenced participants, respectively.

The time point label, as the study defines it: about 28 days (+/-7) after the second vaccine dose. Because spike-specific TCR depth and breadth did not differ between the two schedules, AZD1222 recipients who got a second dose at roughly 4 weeks were pooled with those who got a second dose at roughly 12 weeks. Vaccinee samples were obtained from the UK trials COV001 and COV002, which included a single-blind randomized controlled phase 2/3 trial of AZD1222 (ChAdOx1 nCoV-19) in healthy adults. For TCRbeta chain sequencing, PBMC samples were collected from trial participants at day 0 and at day 28 after the second dose. The study at large found these results: After two AZD1222 doses, both the breadth and the depth of spike-specific TCRs were significantly higher than at day 0 and than in MenACWY recipients. Vaccine-associated CD4 TCRs spanned the whole spike protein, with dominant responses in regions 160-218 and 743-854. Most participants were white British and females outnumbered males, and the authors suggested that clonal diversity may have been underestimated. Conclusions about previously exposed vaccinees were limited because only a handful of AZD1222 recipients were SARS-CoV-2 seropositive at baseline. In the small 56-69-year group, the increase in depth fell short of significance, most likely because of low power. Because no day 14 peak-response samples were available, repertoires were characterized only after the peak T cell response. Epitopes outside the regions mutated in the B.1.351 and B.1.1.7 variants were reportedly recognized by nearly half of the unique spike-specific TCRs.

Between the V and J ends, shortened by 8 bases and 6 bases respectively, the junction contains 13 bases. CDR3 length: 13 amino acids, cysteine to phenylalanine. CDR3 DNA only is kept here, 39 bases in frame from base 1. The germline V gene encodes CDR1 ENHRY and CDR2 SYGVKD. The CDR3 regions of human TCRbeta chains were analyzed by immunosequencing. The study's own analysis went as follows. Repertoire TCRs were checked for matches against a reference library of SARS-CoV-2-specific TCRs that had been generated using the MIRA antigen-specificity platform. Breadth was defined as the fraction of unique TCRs that were SARS-CoV-2-associated, and depth was defined as the fraction of total T cells that were SARS-CoV-2-associated. Using the MIRA data, every spike-specific TCR was mapped to the spike region that the TCR reacted to and assigned to either a CD4 or a CD8 class. Log10-transformed breadth and depth values were compared by one-way ANOVA with Sidak's multiple comparisons tests. TCRdb provides this immuneACCESS table in a form limited to in-frame rearrangements. Some clones are lacking; in checked studies, under half of them reflect an unresolved V gene, and why the rest are absent is not known. That table is the source of V, J and clone size, and D and trimming were worked out from the DNA. For this sample the table gives around 140,000 clones, of which around 90% were detected only once. The ten largest account for about 3.8% of the sample.

The sequence derives from an adult who received the AZD1222 COVID-19 vaccine. This sample comprised peripheral blood, obtained 28 days after the second AZD1222 dose. Recombination linked TRBV10-3 to TRBJ1-4; the D gene is perhaps TRBD1, from 5 matching bases. The CDR3 has the sequence CAIRQGDDEKLFF. The DNA sequence is given as TGTGCCATCCGGCAGGGAGACGATGAAAAACTGTTTTTT.